These 30 T cell receptor beta chains came from one sample sequenced in a study of cytomegalovirus exposure and HLA in healthy donors. The primer mix had 60 Vbeta and 13 Jbeta primers. Profiled with immunoSEQ multiplex PCR; TCRdb holds only in-frame clones, not every one. The profile covers about 160,000 clones, with about 83% appearing a single time and 0.85% taken by the ten largest. Source material: PBMCs. These receptors all stem from a young woman in good health and CMV-seronegative.

V usage is TRBV9 and J usage is TRBJ2-7; a possible D gene is TRBD1 (6 bases). Trimming took 5 bases from V and 6 from J, leaving 15 bases between them. This CDR3 has 13 amino acids. Germline V gene sequence: CDR1 SGDLS, CDR2 YYNGEE. CDR3 in amino acids: CASSRLTGAEQYF. In DNA form, the CDR3 reads TGTGCCAGCAGTCGGTTGACAGGCGCCGAGCAGTACTTC.

The chain carries TRBV7-2 and TRBJ2-3; 12 nucleotides line up with TRBD2. The J segment lost 8 bases and the V segment lost 3 bases, leaving 12 bases of the junction unmatched. This CDR3 has 17 amino acids. CDR1 is SGHTA and CDR2 is FQGNSA in the germline V gene. The CDR3 DNA sequence: TGTGCCAGCAGCTTCCAGCCTAGCGGGGGGGCGCTAGGTACGCAGTATTTT. Translated, it gives CASSFQPSGGALGTQYF.

The rearrangement joins TRBV28 to TRBJ2-5, with D uncertain. The J call may be incorrect, as the DNA end agrees better with TRBJ2-7. CDR3 length: 12 residues. Looked up from germline, CDR1 is MDHEN and CDR2 is SYDVKM. The CDR3: CASSLVPYEQYF. Written as DNA, the CDR3 is TGTGCCAGCAGCTTGGTTCCCTACGAGCAGTACTTC.

This chain connects TRBV6-4 to TRBJ1-2; the D is unclear. Germline CDR1 MRHNA, CDR2 SNTAGT. V shed 11 bases and J shed 4 bases, with 17 bases lying between them. The CDR3 is 13 amino acids. This CDR3 reads CASAGSLLYGYTF. For the CDR3, the DNA is TGTGCCTCGGCGGGGTCCCTACTCTATGGCTACACCTTC.

This chain connects TRBV6-1 to TRBJ1-3; the D is unclear. The CDR3 length is 13 residues. The germline CDR1 and CDR2 sequences are MNHNS and SASEGT. V lost 4 bases and J 3 bases, leaving 7 bases between the germline ends. CDR3 loop: CASSVDIGNTIYF. CDR3 bases: TGTGCCAGCAGTGTCGACATTGGAAACACCATATATTTT.

V usage is TRBV18 and J usage is TRBJ2-5, with D possibly TRBD2 on 5 matching bases. CDR1 is KGHSH and CDR2 is LQKENI in the germline V gene. This CDR3 has 15 amino acids. The V end lost 2 bases, the J end lost 2 bases, and 12 bases lay between the germline ends. CDR3 coding DNA: TGTGCCAGCTCACCAACGAGGGTTCCTCAAGAGACCCAGTACTTC. This sequence encodes CASSPTRVPQETQYF.

The rearrangement links TRBV11-2 to TRBJ1-1; D is ambiguous. The CDR3 length is 13 residues. Trimming stripped 2 bases from V and 5 bases from J, with 9 bases between. The germline CDR1 and CDR2 sequences are SGHAT and FQNNGV. CDR3 nucleotide sequence: TGTGCCAGCAGCTTAACCGGGAAAACTGAAGCTTTCTTT. Amino acids: CASSLTGKTEAFF.

The V gene is TRBV11-2, the J gene TRBJ2-3, with 9 bases lining up with TRBD2. Trimming removed 5 bases from V and 2 bases from J; junction bases left unmatched: 11. This CDR3 spans 17 amino acids. CDR1 and CDR2 (germline): SGHAT, FQNNGV. Here the CDR3 reads CASSPRRTSANTDTQYF. Written as DNA, the CDR3 is TGTGCCAGCAGCCCACGGAGGACTAGCGCGAACACAGATACGCAGTATTTT. Filled out from reference TRBV11-2 and TRBJ2-3, the complete variable domain reads EAGVAQSPRYKIIEKRQSVAFWCNPISGHATLYWYQQILGQGPKLLIQFQNNGVVDDSQLPKDRFSAERLKGVDSTLKIQPAKLEDSAVYLCASSPRRTSANTDTQYFGPGTRLTVL.

With regard to this clone: Mismatch with germline at one junction end may stem from a read error. J is TRBJ1-1 and V is TRBV6-6, with D unresolved. In germline, CDR1 is MNHNY, CDR2 SVGAGI (reference sequence). This CDR3 comprises 14 residues. In DNA, the CDR3 is TGTGCCAGCAGCCCCCGCGGCCCGAACACTGGAGCTTTCTTT. Encoded protein: CASSPRGPNTGAFF.

The chain is built from TRBV11-2 and TRBJ2-3, with D possibly matching TRBD2 (6 bases). This CDR3 has 14 amino acids. The germline V gene has CDR1 SGHAT and CDR2 FQNNGV. Trimming took off 1 base at V and 1 base at J, with 6 bases between the two ends. The CDR3 bases are TGTGCCAGCAGCTTAGCGGGGGGCACAGATACGCAGTATTTT. It codes for CASSLAGGTDTQYF.

The chain is built from TRBV28 and TRBJ2-3, with 7 bases identical to TRBD1. Germline lookup yields CDR1 MDHEN and CDR2 SYDVKM. This CDR3 has 12 amino acids. The trim removed 6 bases at V and 4 bases at J, leaving 1 base unmatched. The chain's CDR3 is CASSTGADTQYF. As DNA, the CDR3 is TGTGCCAGCAGCACAGGGGCAGATACGCAGTATTTT.

The chain uses TRBV19 and TRBJ2-7, with D tentatively TRBD2 (6 bases). This CDR3 has 15 residues. From germline, CDR1 is LNHDA and CDR2 SQIVND (reference sequence). V was cut by 3 bases and J by 0 bases, with 12 bases left in between. Here the CDR3 reads CASSMVSGVSYEQYF. CDR3 bases: TGTGCCAGTAGTATGGTTAGCGGAGTCTCCTACGAGCAGTACTTC.

CDR3 in amino acids: CASRASGWVHPTDTQYF. CDR3 coding DNA: TGTGCCAGCAGGGCTAGCGGATGGGTTCACCCCACAGATACGCAGTATTTT. The V and J genes are TRBV28 and TRBJ2-3, with 7 bases identical to TRBD2. CDR1 and CDR2 from the germline V gene are MDHEN and SYDVKM. V lost 6 bases and J lost 2; bases outside the gene matches: 14. There are 17 residues in the CDR3.

V and J are TRBV7-2 and TRBJ2-7; 9 bases align to TRBD1. This CDR3 spans 15 amino acids. J gave up 6 bases and V 0 bases, and 6 bases lay outside the gene matches. CDR1 and CDR2 from the germline V gene are SGHTA and FQGNSA. The CDR3 sequence: CASSLAWDRVREQYF. In DNA form, the CDR3 reads TGTGCCAGCAGCTTAGCGTGGGACAGGGTGCGCGAGCAGTACTTC.

This chain joins TRBV7-7 and TRBJ2-2, with 8 bases matching TRBD1. V was pared by 6 bases and J by 1 base, with 1 base of the junction left unmatched. This CDR3 comprises 14 residues. Germline assignment: CDR1 SSHAT and CDR2 FNYEAQ (reference sequence). DNA of the CDR3: TGTGCCAGCAGGGGGACAGGGAACACCGGGGAGCTGTTTTTT. The encoded protein is CASRGTGNTGELFF.

The CDR3: CASSPAGQGPIYEQYF. The CDR3 region has the DNA TGCGCCAGCAGCCCGGCGGGGCAGGGTCCTATTTACGAGCAGTACTTC. This chain connects TRBV5-1 to TRBJ2-7, with D possibly being TRBD2 (6 bases). The germline CDR1 and CDR2 sequences are SGHRS and YFSETQ. The CDR3 covers 16 residues. V was shortened by 4 bases and J by 4 bases, with 21 bases between the two germline ends.

The chain links TRBV29-1 to TRBJ2-1; 14 bases line up with TRBD2. The germline V gene encodes CDR1 SQVTM and CDR2 ANQGSEA. The CDR3 spans 14 residues. V dropped 2 bases and J dropped 9; count of bases not matched to a gene: 3. The CDR3 DNA follows: TGCAGCGTTGAATCCGGGACTAGCGGGGGTGAGCAGTTCTTC. It translates to CSVESGTSGGEQFF.

This clone turned up a few times. The chain carries TRBV4-3 and TRBJ2-1, with D tentatively TRBD2 (5 bases). The V and J ends lost 0 bases and 4 bases respectively, with 16 bases between them. This CDR3 has 17 residues. The germline gives CDR1 LGHNA, CDR2 YSLEER. The CDR3 DNA sequence: TGCGCCAGCAGCCAAGATCTTTATGTGGGGAGTTACAATGAGCAGTTCTTC. Translation gives CASSQDLYVGSYNEQFF.

This sequence joins TRBV27 and TRBJ1-1; D gene ambiguous. This CDR3 has 14 amino acids. The germline CDR1 and CDR2 sequences are MNHEY and SMNVEV (reference sequence). The V end lost 4 bases, the J end lost 2 bases, and 11 bases lay between the germline ends. This CDR3 is CASSSRTGNTEAFF. The CDR3, as DNA: TGTGCCAGCAGTTCGCGGACGGGAAACACTGAAGCTTTCTTT.

This clone was counted a few times. This sequence joins TRBV2 and TRBJ2-1, with a tentative D call TRBD2 (6 bases). Trimming pared 6 bases from V and 7 bases from J, leaving 13 bases between. This CDR3 has 13 amino acids. Germline loops: CDR1 SNHLY, CDR2 FYNNEI. The CDR3 nucleotides read TGTGCCAGCAGAAGACTAGTTAGTAATGAGCAGTTCTTC. Translated: CASRRLVSNEQFF.

J is TRBJ2-5 and V is TRBV21-1; the table assigns TRBD2, which was not confirmed against the DNA. The end of the DNA aligns better with TRBJ2-7, so the J call may be wrong. TRBV21-1 is a recognized pseudogene. The CDR3 has 14 amino acids. CDR3 in amino acids: CASSPGTSKPEQYF. DNA of the CDR3: TGTGCCAGCAGCCCCGGGACTAGCAAGCCCGAGCAGTACTTC.

The genes are TRBV14 and TRBJ2-1; D is possibly TRBD1 (6 bases). V dropped 6 bases and J dropped 4 bases, with 13 bases sitting between them. Germline loops: CDR1 SGHDN, CDR2 FVKESK. The CDR3 is 14 amino acids. CDR3 coding DNA: TGTGCCAGCAGTTTCCGGCAGGGGTACAATGAGCAGTTCTTC. Encoded protein: CASSFRQGYNEQFF.

Of note for this clone: One junction end does not reproduce the germline sequence, and a read error may be involved. The chain links TRBV5-8 to TRBJ2-7; 7 nucleotides match TRBD2. CDR1 is SGHTS and CDR2 is YDEGEE in the germline V gene. CDR3 size: 14 residues. As DNA, the CDR3 is TGTGCCAGCAGCTTTGGGGGAGGGCCGAAAGAGCAGTGCTTC. Translated: CASSFGGGPKEQCF.

This clone was observed a handful of times. The chain employs TRBV27 and TRBJ2-7; 8 nucleotides align to TRBD1. Germline CDR1 and CDR2: MNHEY and SMNVEV (reference sequence). This CDR3 has 15 residues. The V segment lost 6 bases and the J segment 2 bases; nucleotides outside the gene matches: 9. CDR3 nucleotide sequence: TGTGCCAGCAGCAAGGACAGGGCCATAACCTACGAGCAGTACTTC. Translated, it gives CASSKDRAITYEQYF.

The gene calls are TRBV2 and TRBJ1-5; D is uncertain. The CDR3 is 14 residues long. From germline, CDR1 is SNHLY and CDR2 FYNNEI. The V and J ends lost 4 bases and 11 bases respectively, with 18 bases between them. This CDR3 reads CASSAAETRLAQHF. The CDR3 DNA reads as TGTGCCAGCAGTGCGGCGGAGACGCGTTTGGCCCAGCATTTT.

The J gene is TRBJ1-1, the V gene TRBV15; D uncertain. The CDR3 extends over 16 amino acids. V shed 0 bases and J shed 0 bases, with 11 bases lying between them. Germline assignment: CDR1 LNHNV and CDR2 YYDKDF (reference sequence). In DNA form, the CDR3 reads TGTGCCACCAGCAGAGATCGACTTCTGCTGAACACTGAAGCTTTCTTT. It encodes CATSRDRLLLNTEAFF.

The chain is built from TRBV7-2 and TRBJ2-7, with TRBD2 matching over 11 bases. The V and J ends lost 3 bases and 6 bases, in that order; junction bases with no gene match: 13. CDR3 length equals 17 residues. Germline V gene data show CDR1 as SGHTA and CDR2 as FQGNSA. CDR3 nucleotide sequence: TGTGCCAGCAGCTTTCTAGCGGGAGGATCGGGGGGGCTCGAGCAGTACTTC. It specifies CASSFLAGGSGGLEQYF.

This clone came up once. The genes are TRBV6-1 and TRBJ2-2, with D possibly TRBD2 on 6 matching bases. With 1 base removed from V and 5 bases from J, the gap between germline ends came to 17 bases. The germline gives CDR1 MNHNS, CDR2 SASEGT. The CDR3 contains 17 residues. The CDR3 coding sequence is TGTGCCAGCAGTGAAGGCGAATGGGGGGATAGGACCGGGGAGCTGTTTTTT. Its translation: CASSEGEWGDRTGELFF.

V usage is TRBV27 and J usage is TRBJ2-2; the D gene is possibly TRBD1 (6 bases). V was cut by 2 bases and J by 6 bases, with 13 bases left in between. Germline loops: CDR1 MNHEY, CDR2 SMNVEV (reference sequence). This CDR3 spans 15 amino acids. The CDR3 DNA follows: TGTGCCAGCAGTTTAGGACCAGAGGGGGCCGGGGAGCTGTTTTTT. Residues: CASSLGPEGAGELFF.

The chain combines TRBV9 with TRBJ2-2; 8 positions agree with TRBD2. This CDR3 has 16 residues. V lost 0 bases, J lost 1 base, and 2 bases stayed unmatched. Germline V lookup: CDR1 SGDLS, CDR2 YYNGEE. CDR3 sequence (DNA): TGTGCCAGCAGCGTAGGTGCGGGAGGGAACACCGGGGAGCTGTTTTTT. Protein product: CASSVGAGGNTGELFF.